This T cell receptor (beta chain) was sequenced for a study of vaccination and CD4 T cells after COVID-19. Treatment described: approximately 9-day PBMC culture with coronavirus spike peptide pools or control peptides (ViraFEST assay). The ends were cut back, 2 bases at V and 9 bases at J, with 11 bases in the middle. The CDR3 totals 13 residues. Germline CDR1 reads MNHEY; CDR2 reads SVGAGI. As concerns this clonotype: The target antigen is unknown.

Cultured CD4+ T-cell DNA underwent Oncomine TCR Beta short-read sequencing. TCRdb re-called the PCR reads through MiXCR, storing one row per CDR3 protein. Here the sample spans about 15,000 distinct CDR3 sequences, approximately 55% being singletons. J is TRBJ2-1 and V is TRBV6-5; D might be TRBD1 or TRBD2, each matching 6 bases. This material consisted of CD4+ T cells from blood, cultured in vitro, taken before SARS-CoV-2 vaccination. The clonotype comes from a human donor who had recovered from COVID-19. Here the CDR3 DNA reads TGTGCCAGCAGTTACGGGGGGCTGGCTGAGCAGTTCTTC. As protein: CASSYGGLAEQFF.